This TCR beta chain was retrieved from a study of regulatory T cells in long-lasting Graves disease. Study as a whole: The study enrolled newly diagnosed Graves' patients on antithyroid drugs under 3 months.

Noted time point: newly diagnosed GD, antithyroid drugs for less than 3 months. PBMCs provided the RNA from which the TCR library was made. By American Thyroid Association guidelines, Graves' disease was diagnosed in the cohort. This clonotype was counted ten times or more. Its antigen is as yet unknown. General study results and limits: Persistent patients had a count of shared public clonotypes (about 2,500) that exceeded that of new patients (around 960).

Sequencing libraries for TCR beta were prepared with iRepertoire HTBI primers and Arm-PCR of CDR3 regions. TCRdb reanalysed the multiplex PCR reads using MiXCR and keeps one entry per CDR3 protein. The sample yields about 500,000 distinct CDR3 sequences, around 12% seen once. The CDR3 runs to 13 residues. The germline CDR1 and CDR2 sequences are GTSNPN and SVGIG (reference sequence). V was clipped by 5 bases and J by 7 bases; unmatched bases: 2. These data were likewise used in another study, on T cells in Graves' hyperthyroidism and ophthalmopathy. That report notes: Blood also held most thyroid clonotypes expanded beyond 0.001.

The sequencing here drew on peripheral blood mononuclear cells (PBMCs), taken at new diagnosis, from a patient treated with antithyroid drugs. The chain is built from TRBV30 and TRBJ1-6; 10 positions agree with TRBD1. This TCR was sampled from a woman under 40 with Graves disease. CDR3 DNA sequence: TGTGCCTGGGAGGGACAGGGGAATTCACCCCTCCACTTT. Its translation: CAWEGQGNSPLHF.